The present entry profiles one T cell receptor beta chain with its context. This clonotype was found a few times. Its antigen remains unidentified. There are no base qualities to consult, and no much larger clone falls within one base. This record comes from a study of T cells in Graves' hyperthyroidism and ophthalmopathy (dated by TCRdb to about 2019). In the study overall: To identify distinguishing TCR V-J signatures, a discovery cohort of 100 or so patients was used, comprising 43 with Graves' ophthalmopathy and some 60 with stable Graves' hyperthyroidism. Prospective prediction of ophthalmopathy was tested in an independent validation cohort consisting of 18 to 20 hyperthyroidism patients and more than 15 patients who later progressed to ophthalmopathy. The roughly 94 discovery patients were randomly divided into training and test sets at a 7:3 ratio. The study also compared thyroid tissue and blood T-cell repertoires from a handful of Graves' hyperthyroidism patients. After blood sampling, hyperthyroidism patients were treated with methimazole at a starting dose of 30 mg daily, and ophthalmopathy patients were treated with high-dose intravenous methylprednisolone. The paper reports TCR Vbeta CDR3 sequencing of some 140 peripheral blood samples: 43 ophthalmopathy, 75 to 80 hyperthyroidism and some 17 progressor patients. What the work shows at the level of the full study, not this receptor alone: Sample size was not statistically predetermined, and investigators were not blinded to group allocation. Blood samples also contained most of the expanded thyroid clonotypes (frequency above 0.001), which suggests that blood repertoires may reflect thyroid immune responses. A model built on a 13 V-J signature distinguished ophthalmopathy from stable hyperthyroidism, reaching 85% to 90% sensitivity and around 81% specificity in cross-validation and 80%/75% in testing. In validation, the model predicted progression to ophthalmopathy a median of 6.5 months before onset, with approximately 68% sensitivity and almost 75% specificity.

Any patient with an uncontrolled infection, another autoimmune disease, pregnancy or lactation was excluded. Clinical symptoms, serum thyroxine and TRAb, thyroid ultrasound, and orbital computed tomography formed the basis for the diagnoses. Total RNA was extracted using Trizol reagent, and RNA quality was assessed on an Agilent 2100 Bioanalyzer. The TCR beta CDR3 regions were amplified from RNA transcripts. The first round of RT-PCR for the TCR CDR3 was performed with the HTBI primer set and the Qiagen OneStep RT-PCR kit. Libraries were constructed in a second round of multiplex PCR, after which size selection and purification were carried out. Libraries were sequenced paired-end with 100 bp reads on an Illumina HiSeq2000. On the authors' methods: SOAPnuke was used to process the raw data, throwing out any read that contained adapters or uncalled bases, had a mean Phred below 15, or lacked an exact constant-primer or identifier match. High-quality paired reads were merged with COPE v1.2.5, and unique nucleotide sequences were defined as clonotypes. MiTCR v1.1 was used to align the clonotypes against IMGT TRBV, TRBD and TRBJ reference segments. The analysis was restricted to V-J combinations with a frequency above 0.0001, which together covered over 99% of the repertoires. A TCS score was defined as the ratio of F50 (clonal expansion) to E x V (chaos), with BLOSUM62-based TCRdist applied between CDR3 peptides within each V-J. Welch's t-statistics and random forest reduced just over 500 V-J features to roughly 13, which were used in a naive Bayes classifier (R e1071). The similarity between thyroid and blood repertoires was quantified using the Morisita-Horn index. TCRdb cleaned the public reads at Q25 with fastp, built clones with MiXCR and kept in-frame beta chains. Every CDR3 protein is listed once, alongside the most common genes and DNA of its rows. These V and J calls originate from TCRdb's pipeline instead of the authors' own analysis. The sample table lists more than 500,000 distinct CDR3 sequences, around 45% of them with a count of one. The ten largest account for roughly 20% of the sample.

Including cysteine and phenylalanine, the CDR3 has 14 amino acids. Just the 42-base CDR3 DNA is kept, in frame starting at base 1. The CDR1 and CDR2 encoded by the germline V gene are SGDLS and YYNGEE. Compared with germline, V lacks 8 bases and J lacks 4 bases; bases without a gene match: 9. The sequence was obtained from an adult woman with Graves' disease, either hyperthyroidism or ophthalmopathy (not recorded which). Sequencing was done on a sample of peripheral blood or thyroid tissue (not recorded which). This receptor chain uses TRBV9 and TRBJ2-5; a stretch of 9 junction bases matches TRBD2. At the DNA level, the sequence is TGTGCCAGTAGTATTACAGCGGGAGGAGAGACCCAGTACTTC. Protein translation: CASSITAGGETQYF.